Listed below are T cell receptor beta chains from one sample, sequenced in a study of CD8 T cells in Susac syndrome. Each CDR3 protein gets one entry after TCRdb re-called the immunoSEQ multiplex PCR reads with MiXCR. Of about 210,000 distinct CDR3 sequences in the sample, approximately 95% were seen once. The sequencing sample was made of CD4+ T cells from PBMCs. The source of these receptors is a human donor with multiple sclerosis. Each CDR3 is given with its conserved first and last residue.

v_gene: TRBV3-1; CDR3aa: CASRFASGANVLTF
v_gene: TRBV29-1; CDR3aa: CSVALEGSGNTIYF
v_gene: TRBV30; CDR3aa: CAWRIDPYEQYF
v_gene: TRBV5-4; CDR3aa: CASSLPGGPETQYF
v_gene: TRBV3-1; CDR3aa: CASSHKIRQGNNEQFF
v_gene: TRBV29-1; CDR3aa: CSVEIVRGTGELFF
v_gene: TRBV2; CDR3aa: CASRGDSNPYEQYF
v_gene: TRBV3-1; CDR3aa: CASSARSGTYEQYF
v_gene: TRBV5-6; CDR3aa: CASSPSTGMNTEAFF
v_gene: TRBV6-1; CDR3aa: CASSHRDRDFARNQPQHF
v_gene: TRBV30; CDR3aa: CAWSERTDTEAFF
v_gene: TRBV27; CDR3aa: CASSLSRIGGARGYEQYF
v_gene: TRBV12-3/TRBV12-4; CDR3aa: CASSRSISGSREQYF
v_gene: TRBV30; CDR3aa: CAWGSYEQYF
v_gene: TRBV12-3/TRBV12-4; CDR3aa: CASSPSFGGLHNEQFF
v_gene: TRBV4-2; CDR3aa: CASSQILGTRQQTQYF
v_gene: TRBV20-1; CDR3aa: CSAREYRGVLATNEKLFF
v_gene: TRBV20-1; CDR3aa: CSASGLAGVGEQFF
v_gene: TRBV21-1; CDR3aa: CASSSLPGQKSYEQYF
v_gene: TRBV5-6; CDR3aa: CATTPRLNTGELFF
v_gene: TRBV9; CDR3aa: CASSLDQGAYSPLHF
v_gene: TRBV27; CDR3aa: CASTDSYNSPLHF
v_gene: TRBV18; CDR3aa: CASSASGTPEKLFF
v_gene: TRBV20-1; CDR3aa: CSARGIRDRGTNTEAFF
v_gene: TRBV9; CDR3aa: CASSVDRGVGEQYF
v_gene: TRBV4-2; CDR3aa: CASSRSIQETQYF
v_gene: TRBV3-1; CDR3aa: CASSPQRPYNEQFF
v_gene: TRBV12-3/TRBV12-4; CDR3aa: CASSRGTGIRFGTF
v_gene: TRBV5-4; CDR3aa: CASSLSPSAQPQHF
v_gene: TRBV18; CDR3aa: CASSPPGRSNQPQHF
v_gene: TRBV14; CDR3aa: CASSQRAGGPTDTQYF
v_gene: TRBV18; CDR3aa: CASSLQGANQPQHF
v_gene: TRBV28; CDR3aa: CASSFVTSRPQETQYF
v_gene: TRBV29-1; CDR3aa: CSVVSRTDTQYF